This T cell receptor beta chain was profiled in a study of T cells after yellow fever vaccination. This clonotype was seen only a few times. The antigen is unknown. The study, taken as a whole, reports: Post-booster repertoires again held most primary-vaccination clones (roughly 95% CD4, just under 90% CD8).

V was pared by 6 bases and J by 1 base, with 10 bases of the junction left unmatched. The CDR3 covers 17 residues. Germline V lookup: CDR1 KGHDR, CDR2 SFDVKD. A process of 5'RACE template switching, which added a universal primer site and UMIs, was used to make TCR cDNA. TCRdb itself ran the 5' RACE reads through MiXCR, one entry per CDR3 protein. The sample comprises fewer than 350,000 distinct CDR3 sequences, approximately 4.3% of which are singletons, and roughly a fifth rests with the top ten. The TCR comes from a man in his late teens or twenties who received the YFV17D yellow fever vaccine. The sequenced sample was PBMCs, obtained 15 days after the yellow fever booster vaccination. V and J are TRBV24-1 and TRBJ1-1, with 10 bases matching TRBD1. The CDR3 sequence: CATSSTGQGLGNTEAFF. The CDR3 DNA reads as TGTGCCACCAGTAGCACGGGACAGGGGCTGGGGAACACTGAAGCTTTCTTT.